The 6 T cell receptor beta chains given below trace back to one sample, sequenced in a study of cytotoxic CD8 clonotypes in ibrutinib-treated CLL. TCRdb's copy holds only in-frame clones and misses some; the assay was immunoSEQ multiplex PCR. The table has about 160,000 clones, roughly 80% seen once. This material consisted of PBMCs, taken after 12 months of ibrutinib treatment. These receptors were obtained from a human donor with chronic lymphocytic leukemia.

V is TRBV11-2 and J is TRBJ1-6, with D perhaps TRBD1 (5 bases). This CDR3 is 14 amino acids long. Per germline, CDR1 SGHAT and CDR2 FQNNGV. Between the trimmed V and J ends, which lost 5 bases and 10 bases, there was a span of 15 bases. As DNA, the CDR3 is TGTGCCAGCAGCCTTGGGGGTTACGGGTCACCCCTCCACTTT. Its protein product is CASSLGGYGSPLHF.

This clone was seen a single time. V usage is TRBV7-9 and J usage is TRBJ2-5, with TRBD2 as a possible D gene (5 bases). V was shortened by 5 bases and J by 2 bases, with 12 bases between the two germline ends. The CDR3 has 14 amino acids. CDR1 and CDR2 (germline): SEHNR, FQNEAQ (reference sequence). CDR3 coding DNA: TGTGCCAGCAGCCCGGGCGGGCAACAAGAGACCCAGTACTTC. It yields the protein CASSPGGQQETQYF.

Only a few counts were recorded for this clone. The V and J genes are TRBV4-1 and TRBJ1-4, with D maybe TRBD1 (5 bases). The V gene lost 0 bases and the J gene lost 4 bases, with 12 bases spanning the gap. The germline gives CDR1 MGHRA, CDR2 YSYEKL. There are 16 residues in the CDR3. The CDR3: CASSQETTAYNEKLFF. In DNA, the CDR3 is TGCGCCAGCAGCCAAGAAACGACAGCCTATAATGAAAAACTGTTTTTT.

This clone was counted a single time. The chain couples TRBV19 to TRBJ2-7; TRBD1 agrees at 7 bases. Germline CDR1 reads LNHDA; CDR2 reads SQIVND (reference sequence). The CDR3 has 13 amino acids. J was trimmed by 7 bases and V by 4 bases; bases with no gene match: 7. CDR3 loop: CASSTDRDGEQYF. The CDR3 nucleotides are TGTGCCAGTAGTACAGACAGGGACGGGGAGCAGTACTTC.

CDR3 in amino acids: CASSLASGKNTGELFF. CDR3 nucleotides: TGTGCCAGCAGCTTAGCGTCAGGGAAAAACACCGGGGAGCTGTTTTTT. The genes are TRBV7-9 and TRBJ2-2; possibly TRBD1 for D (5 bases). The CDR3 is 16 residues long. Between the trimmed V and J ends, which lost 0 bases and 2 bases, there was a span of 10 bases. The germline gives CDR1 SEHNR, CDR2 FQNEAQ (reference sequence).

V and J are TRBV18 and TRBJ2-2; D may match TRBD1 or TRBD2 (5 bases each). Germline V gene data show CDR1 as KGHSH and CDR2 as LQKENI. Trimming cost V 4 bases and J 2 bases, with 8 bases left between them. This CDR3 contains 14 residues. In DNA, the CDR3 is TGTGCCAGCTCACGAGGGGTCAACACCGGGGAGCTGTTTTTT. This gives the protein CASSRGVNTGELFF. The variable domain in full, completed from reference TRBV18 and TRBJ2-2, reads NAGVMQNPRHLVRRRGQEARLRCSPMKGHSHVYWYRQLPEEGLKFMVYLQKENIIDESGMPKERFSAEFPKEGPSILRIQQVVRGDSAAYFCASSRGVNTGELFFGEGSRLTVL.